This T cell receptor beta chain originates from a study of cytomegalovirus exposure and HLA in healthy donors. Findings and caveats of the study: Productive status was seen about 90% or about 30% of the time for most TCR beta V segments in an earlier analysis. As a later analysis showed, a missense DCLRE1C variant was linked to trimming of TCR beta V- and J-genes. TRBV6-2, TRBV6-3 and some other V segments were excluded as indistinguishable.

These donors, healthy bone marrow donors, were studied. The CDR3 spans 14 residues. With 0 bases removed from V and 4 bases from J, the gap between germline ends came to 12 bases. CDR1 is SQVTM and CDR2 is ANQGSEA in the germline V gene. PCR primers comprised 60 Vbeta and 13 Jbeta primers. Assay used: immunoSEQ multiplex PCR; TCRdb lists only in-frame clones, some missing. The sample holds 150,000 to 200,000 clones, about four fifths seen once. Of note for this clone: Its cognate antigen is unknown.

Material: PBMCs. This chain joins TRBV29-1 and TRBJ1-2; D is unclear. The clonotype was recovered from a girl aged 5 to 17 in good health and CMV-seropositive. DNA of the CDR3: TGCAGCGTTGAAGAGAGGGTACCTGGCTATGGCTACACCTTC. Its translation: CSVEERVPGYGYTF.